This entry is about one TCR beta chain. The target of this receptor is not known. No base-level quality is on record; no much larger clone is a single base apart. The immunoSEQ Assay, a bias-controlled multiplex PCR, was used to amplify TCRbeta CDR3 regions from genomic DNA. In the paper's pipeline: The number of nucleated cells in each sample was estimated from the amplification of reference gene primers within the assay. To quantify the absolute abundance of each unique TCRbeta CDR3 rearrangement, sequence reads were collapsed and filtered. For each sample, productive Simpson clonality was calculated as the square root of Simpson's diversity index over productive rearrangements. TCRdb provides this immuneACCESS table in a form limited to in-frame rearrangements. Some clones are lacking; in checked studies, under half of them reflect an unresolved V gene, and why the rest are absent is not known. Clonal size and the V and J genes are those of that table, whereas D and trimming came from the DNA. Present in this sample are around 100,000 clones, over 75% of which were seen just once. The top ten clonotypes cover under 14% of the sample.

The sample belongs to a study of blood T cell repertoires in COVID-19 (dated by TCRdb to between 2020 and 2021). Notes on the research overall: The collaborator samples originated in the United States, Italy and Spain and spanned the acute and convalescent phases of COVID-19. The prospective study material was composed of cDNA or gDNA derived from T cells, B-cell-depleted T cells, or PBMCs. Deeply sampled blood TCRbeta repertoires from subjects exposed to, actively infected with, or recovered from COVID-19 were included in the dataset. A freely available public database, intended as a resource for researchers studying the immune response to SARS-CoV-2, is where the repertoires were released. The samples were drawn from two sources: the first 160 participants of the ongoing ImmuneRACE study, and about 1,300 subjects contributed by 6 global collaborators. Sample metadata almost always included a de-identified subject ID, COVID-19 status, age in years and sex. HLA class I and class II types, where available, came from metadata supplied by the sample provider rather than from assay-based typing. What the study reported, not specific to this receptor: The amount of clinical and demographic metadata varied by source and participant and was provided uncurated.

Each collaborating institution followed its own protocols to collect whole blood in K2EDTA tubes. For TCRbeta analysis, collaborator samples were shipped as frozen whole blood, as isolated PBMCs, or as DNA extracted from either sample type. The CDR3 measures 14 amino acids from cysteine to phenylalanine. Of all the DNA, just the CDR3 is kept, 42 bases in frame from base 1. Based on the germline V gene, the CDR1 and CDR2 sequences are SQVTM and ANQGSEA. V is trimmed back by 3 bases and J by 4 bases, and the junction contains 8 bases that no gene match accounts for. Recombination linked TRBV29-1 to TRBJ1-2, and 7 bases in between align with TRBD1. Input material: peripheral blood. The TCR comes from a woman younger than 45 with acute or convalescent COVID-19. The CDR3 is CSVDGQGVAYGYTF. The DNA sequence reads TGCAGCGTTGATGGGCAGGGGGTCGCCTATGGCTACACCTTC.